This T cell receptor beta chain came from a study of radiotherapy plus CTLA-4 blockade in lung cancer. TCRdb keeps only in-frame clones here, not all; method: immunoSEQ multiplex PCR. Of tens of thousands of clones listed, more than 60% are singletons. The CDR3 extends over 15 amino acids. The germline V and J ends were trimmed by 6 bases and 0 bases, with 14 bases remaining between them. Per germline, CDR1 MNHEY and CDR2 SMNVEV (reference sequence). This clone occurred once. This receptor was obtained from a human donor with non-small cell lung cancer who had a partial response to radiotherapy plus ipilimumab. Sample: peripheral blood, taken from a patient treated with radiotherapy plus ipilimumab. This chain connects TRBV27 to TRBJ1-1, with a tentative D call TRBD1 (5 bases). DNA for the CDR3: TGTGCCAGCAGCCTAACTCAGGGTTTGAACACTGAAGCTTTCTTT. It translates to CASSLTQGLNTEAFF.